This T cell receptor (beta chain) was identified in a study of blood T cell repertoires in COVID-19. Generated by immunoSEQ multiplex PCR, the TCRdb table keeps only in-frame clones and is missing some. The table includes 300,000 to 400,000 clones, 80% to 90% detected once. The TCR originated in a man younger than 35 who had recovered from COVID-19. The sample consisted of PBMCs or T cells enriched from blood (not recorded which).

The CDR3 loop is CASSRTGEYINYGYTF. In DNA form, the CDR3 reads TGCGCCAGCAGCCGGACAGGGGAATACATTAACTATGGCTACACCTTC. The rearrangement links TRBV4-1 to TRBJ1-2; TRBD1 aligns across 9 bases. The CDR3 has 16 residues. The V gene's germline CDR1 is MGHRA and CDR2 YSYEKL. Trimming took 4 bases from V and 1 from J; bases not matched to a gene: 7.